Given below is one T cell receptor beta chain in context. The germline V and J ends were trimmed by 3 bases and 7 bases, with 13 bases remaining between them. The germline gives CDR1 MNHEY, CDR2 SMNVEV (reference sequence). CDR3 length: 13 amino acids. Clones were read by immunoSEQ multiplex PCR, and TCRdb kept only the in-frame ones, dropping some. Of about 83,000 clones listed, roughly nine tenths were seen once; the top ten hold approximately 0.41%. These data originate in a study of technical replicates of blood from a handful of donors. This clonotype was sampled from a human donor in good health. The material sequenced was T cells isolated from PBMCs. The chain has TRBV27 and TRBJ2-7; D is unclear. The CDR3 here is CASSFRPQGEQYF. The CDR3 region has the DNA TGTGCCAGCAGTTTCAGGCCCCAAGGAGAGCAGTACTTC.